This is a list of T cell receptor beta chains from one sample in a study of control samples from healthy donors and cancer patients. TCRdb's table, derived via immunoSEQ multiplex PCR, lists solely in-frame clones and lacks some. The sample holds some 110,000 clones, 93% seen once. Sequencing was performed on blood. The receptors were gathered from a man aged 25-45 years in good health. Each CDR3 is given with its conserved first and last residue. D genes are given only for firm matches. Only some rows state a clone size, as once, few, many or a class for expanded clones.

v_gene: TRBV2
j_gene: TRBJ1-5
abundance: -
d_gene: -
CDR3nt: TGTGCCAGCAGTGGGCGGGGGGCATACAATCAGCCCCAGCATTTT
CDR3aa: CASSGRGAYNQPQHF

v_gene: TRBV3-1/TRBV3-2
j_gene: TRBJ1-1
abundance: -
d_gene: -
CDR3nt: TGTGCCAGCAGCCTCAAGTCTGTGGGGAACACTGAAGCTTTCTTT
CDR3aa: CASSLKSVGNTEAFF

v_gene: TRBV6-1
j_gene: TRBJ1-1
abundance: -
d_gene: -
CDR3nt: TGTGCCAGCAGTGAAGCGGGGGGGCTGGGCACTGAAGCTTTCTTT
CDR3aa: CASSEAGGLGTEAFF

v_gene: TRBV7-2
j_gene: TRBJ1-2
abundance: -
d_gene: -
CDR3nt: TGTGCCAGCAGCGAGACACAGGGACACTATGGCTACACCTTC
CDR3aa: CASSETQGHYGYTF

v_gene: TRBV4-1
j_gene: TRBJ2-1
abundance: -
d_gene: -
CDR3nt: TGCGCCAGCAGCCAAGATAGGTCAGCCTACAATGAGCAGTTCTTC
CDR3aa: CASSQDRSAYNEQFF

v_gene: TRBV29-1
j_gene: TRBJ1-2
abundance: -
d_gene: TRBD1
CDR3nt: TGCAGCGTTAGACGGCAGGGGGCCTTCTATGGCTACACCTTC
CDR3aa: CSVRRQGAFYGYTF

v_gene: TRBV27
j_gene: TRBJ2-1
abundance: -
d_gene: -
CDR3nt: TGTGCCAGCAGTTTATGGACAGTCCCCGCCAGCTCCTACAATGAGCAGTTCTTC
CDR3aa: CASSLWTVPASSYNEQFF

v_gene: TRBV9
j_gene: TRBJ1-3
abundance: -
d_gene: -
CDR3nt: TGTGCCAGCAGCGAGGGCTTTCTTACTGGTGGAAACACCATATATTTT
CDR3aa: CASSEGFLTGGNTIYF

v_gene: TRBV3-1/TRBV3-2
j_gene: TRBJ2-3
abundance: -
d_gene: TRBD2
CDR3nt: TGTGCCAGCAGCCAAGTCGCCGGGGGGGAGATAGGGGATACGCAGTATTTT
CDR3aa: CASSQVAGGEIGDTQYF

v_gene: TRBV24-1
j_gene: TRBJ2-1
abundance: -
d_gene: TRBD1
CDR3nt: TGTGCCACCAGTGAGTTGACAGGGGGCGCGGCCAATGAGCAGTTCTTC
CDR3aa: CATSELTGGAANEQFF

v_gene: TRBV24-1
j_gene: TRBJ2-1
abundance: -
d_gene: -
CDR3nt: TGTGCCACCAGTGACCCAAACAGGGCGAGCTCCTACAATGAGCAGTTCTTC
CDR3aa: CATSDPNRASSYNEQFF

v_gene: TRBV6-5
j_gene: TRBJ1-1
abundance: -
d_gene: -
CDR3nt: TGTGCCAGCAGTTACTCTTGGAGGGGCGGAACTGAAGCTTTCTTT
CDR3aa: CASSYSWRGGTEAFF

v_gene: TRBV18
j_gene: TRBJ2-6
abundance: -
d_gene: TRBD2
CDR3nt: TGTGCCAGCTCACCGGATGGGAGGGCTTTATCTGGGGCCAACGTCCTGACTTTC
CDR3aa: CASSPDGRALSGANVLTF

v_gene: TRBV27
j_gene: TRBJ2-7
abundance: -
d_gene: TRBD1
CDR3nt: TGTGCCAGCAGTTTGGGGACAGGGGGGACATACGAGCAGTACTTC
CDR3aa: CASSLGTGGTYEQYF

v_gene: TRBV2
j_gene: TRBJ1-5
abundance: -
d_gene: TRBD1
CDR3nt: TGTGCCAGCGGAGGACAGGTCAATAGCAATCAGCCCCAGCATTTT
CDR3aa: CASGGQVNSNQPQHF

v_gene: TRBV30
j_gene: TRBJ2-5
abundance: -
d_gene: -
CDR3nt: TGTGCCTGGAGTGAGGCAGAACCCGCAGAGACCCAGTACTTC
CDR3aa: CAWSEAEPAETQYF

v_gene: TRBV9
j_gene: TRBJ1-3
abundance: -
d_gene: -
CDR3nt: TGTGCCAGCAGCGTAGGGACAGCGGATGGAAACACCATATATTTT
CDR3aa: CASSVGTADGNTIYF

v_gene: TRBV9
j_gene: TRBJ1-2
abundance: -
d_gene: TRBD1
CDR3nt: TGTGCCAGCAGCTTTCGACGAACAGGGGGCGACTATGGCTACACCTTC
CDR3aa: CASSFRRTGGDYGYTF

v_gene: TRBV12-3/TRBV12-4
j_gene: TRBJ2-1
abundance: -
d_gene: -
CDR3nt: TGTGCCAGCAGCACCTTGAGCGGCTATGAGCAGTTCTTC
CDR3aa: CASSTLSGYEQFF

v_gene: TRBV2
j_gene: TRBJ2-6
abundance: -
d_gene: TRBD1
CDR3nt: TGTGCCAGCAGAAGACAGGGCGCTGGGGCCAACGTCCTGACTTTC
CDR3aa: CASRRQGAGANVLTF

v_gene: TRBV11-2
j_gene: TRBJ2-7
abundance: -
d_gene: -
CDR3nt: TGTGCCAGCAGCTCGCATTTCTACGAGCAGTACTTC
CDR3aa: CASSSHFYEQYF

v_gene: TRBV19
j_gene: TRBJ2-5
abundance: -
d_gene: TRBD2
CDR3nt: TGTGCCAGTTCCACCGCATCGGGGGGGCAAGAGACCCAGTACTTC
CDR3aa: CASSTASGGQETQYF

v_gene: TRBV2
j_gene: TRBJ1-1
abundance: -
d_gene: -
CDR3nt: TGTGCCAGCAGTGGCTGGGGGGGGAACACTGAAGCTTTCTTT
CDR3aa: CASSGWGGNTEAFF

v_gene: TRBV5-4
j_gene: TRBJ1-2
abundance: -
d_gene: -
CDR3nt: TGTGCCAGCAGCTCACCGGACCTGGGAGGCTACACCTTC
CDR3aa: CASSSPDLGGYTF

v_gene: TRBV28
j_gene: TRBJ1-5
abundance: once
d_gene: TRBD1
CDR3nt: TGTGCCGGGCAGACAGGGGCCGGCAATCAGCCCCAGCATTTT
CDR3aa: CAGQTGAGNQPQHF

v_gene: TRBV4-1
j_gene: TRBJ2-2
abundance: -
d_gene: -
CDR3nt: TGCGCCAGCAGCCAAGAAGTAGGGTACACCGGGGAGCTGTTTTTT
CDR3aa: CASSQEVGYTGELFF

v_gene: TRBV6-4
j_gene: TRBJ1-3
abundance: -
d_gene: -
CDR3nt: TGTGCCTCATTTGGGCGTGGAAACACCATATATTTT
CDR3aa: CASFGRGNTIYF

v_gene: TRBV28
j_gene: TRBJ2-3
abundance: once
d_gene: -
CDR3nt: TGTGCCAGCCTGAGTAGAGGGACCCTTAGGGCGCAGTATTTT
CDR3aa: CASLSRGTLRAQYF

v_gene: TRBV6-5
j_gene: TRBJ2-7
abundance: -
d_gene: -
CDR3nt: TGTGCCAGTCAACAGGGAACGGGCGAGCAGTACTTC
CDR3aa: CASQQGTGEQYF

v_gene: TRBV5-1
j_gene: TRBJ1-6
abundance: -
d_gene: TRBD1
CDR3nt: TGCGCCAGCAGCCTCCGGACAGGAGACGGGTCCCTCCACTTT
CDR3aa: CASSLRTGDGSLHF

v_gene: TRBV2
j_gene: TRBJ1-3
abundance: -
d_gene: -
CDR3nt: TGTGCCAGCAGTGCCGGTGGAGCTGGAAACACCATATATTTT
CDR3aa: CASSAGGAGNTIYF

v_gene: TRBV3-1/TRBV3-2
j_gene: TRBJ2-1
abundance: -
d_gene: -
CDR3nt: TGTGCCAGCAGCCAAGTGGGGGGTTACGATGAGCAGTTCTTC
CDR3aa: CASSQVGGYDEQFF

v_gene: TRBV18
j_gene: TRBJ2-3
abundance: -
d_gene: -
CDR3nt: TGTGCCAGCTCACCAGTCTTTGGCTCCACAGATACGCAGTATTTT
CDR3aa: CASSPVFGSTDTQYF

v_gene: TRBV5-1
j_gene: TRBJ2-1
abundance: -
d_gene: TRBD1
CDR3nt: TGCGCCAGCAGCTCCCCGACAGGGACGTTTAATGAGCAGTTCTTC
CDR3aa: CASSSPTGTFNEQFF

v_gene: TRBV19
j_gene: TRBJ1-5
abundance: -
d_gene: -
CDR3nt: TGTGCCAGTAGTATAGCTGGACGACAGCATTTT
CDR3aa: CASSIAGRQHF

v_gene: TRBV11-3
j_gene: TRBJ2-7
abundance: -
d_gene: TRBD2
CDR3nt: TGTGCCAGCAGCGTAGGGACTAGCGGATCCTACGAGCAGTACTTC
CDR3aa: CASSVGTSGSYEQYF

v_gene: TRBV28
j_gene: TRBJ1-2
abundance: -
d_gene: -
CDR3nt: TGTGCCAGTTCAATGGGGTCCTCTCTCTCCTATGGCTACACCTTC
CDR3aa: CASSMGSSLSYGYTF

v_gene: TRBV6-5
j_gene: TRBJ2-2
abundance: -
d_gene: -
CDR3nt: TGTGCCAGCAGTTACTCGGCTGGCTACACCGGGGAGCTGTTTTTT
CDR3aa: CASSYSAGYTGELFF

v_gene: TRBV13
j_gene: TRBJ1-1
abundance: -
d_gene: TRBD1
CDR3nt: TGTGCCAGCAGCCCTGGCCCAGGGGGGACTGAAGCTTTCTTT
CDR3aa: CASSPGPGGTEAFF

v_gene: TRBV11-2
j_gene: TRBJ2-1
abundance: -
d_gene: TRBD2
CDR3nt: TGTGCCAGCAGCCCGGGACTAGCGGTATACAATGAGCAGTTCTTC
CDR3aa: CASSPGLAVYNEQFF

v_gene: TRBV6-5
j_gene: TRBJ1-1
abundance: -
d_gene: -
CDR3nt: TGTGCCAGCAGCTTGGATTTGAACACTGAAGCTTTCTTT
CDR3aa: CASSLDLNTEAFF

v_gene: TRBV13
j_gene: TRBJ2-3
abundance: -
d_gene: TRBD1
CDR3nt: TGTGCCAGCAGCTTAGGCAGGGGGCTGAGCACAGATACGCAGTATTTT
CDR3aa: CASSLGRGLSTDTQYF

v_gene: TRBV18
j_gene: TRBJ1-5
abundance: -
d_gene: -
CDR3nt: TGTGCCAGCTCAGGTGCCAGCAATCAGCCCCAGCATTTT
CDR3aa: CASSGASNQPQHF

v_gene: TRBV9
j_gene: TRBJ2-7
abundance: -
d_gene: -
CDR3nt: TGTGCCAGCAGCGTAGGAGGGACACAAGCTTACGAGCAGTACTTC
CDR3aa: CASSVGGTQAYEQYF

v_gene: TRBV6-5
j_gene: TRBJ1-1
abundance: -
d_gene: -
CDR3nt: TGTGCCAGCTGCCGGGGGGATGTAGCGAACACTGAAGCTTTCTTT
CDR3aa: CASCRGDVANTEAFF

v_gene: TRBV19
j_gene: TRBJ1-5
abundance: -
d_gene: -
CDR3nt: TGTGCCAGTAGTATAGATCAAGGGGGCAATCAGCCCCAGCATTTT
CDR3aa: CASSIDQGGNQPQHF

v_gene: TRBV28
j_gene: TRBJ2-3
abundance: -
d_gene: -
CDR3nt: TGTGCCAGCAGTTTATGGGGGGATACGCAGTATTTT
CDR3aa: CASSLWGDTQYF